This T cell receptor beta chain was sequenced for a study of T cell repertoires in cytomegalovirus infection. This clonotype has ten or more counts. Its antigen is not known. Findings and limits, study-wide: In two of eight donors, the top clonotype was HLA-C-restricted CMV-specific.

Trimming took 0 bases from V and 2 from J, leaving 4 bases between them. This CDR3 spans 13 amino acids. Germline CDR1 SGHDN, CDR2 FVKESK. TCRdb reanalysed the reads using MiXCR and keeps one entry per CDR3 protein. The table has about 140,000 distinct CDR3 sequences, about 6% seen once. Input material: PBMCs. The rearrangement joins TRBV14 to TRBJ2-5, with no clear D. The clonotype comes from a human donor in good health (CMV status not recorded). Some clones in this sample may be carry-over from other donors' samples. CDR3 DNA sequence: TGTGCCAGCAGCCAAGAACTTCAAGAGACCCAGTACTTC. Its translation: CASSQELQETQYF.